This TCR beta chain was documented in a study of T cell responses to AZD1222 COVID-19 vaccine. With 5 bases clipped from V and 2 bases from J, the junction kept 9 bases outside the gene matches. Germline CDR1 and CDR2: MNHEY and SVGAGI. This CDR3 region has 15 residues. TCRdb's table, derived via immunoSEQ multiplex PCR, lists solely in-frame clones and lacks some. The sample lists 150,000 to 200,000 clones; less than 95% were seen once. The material sequenced was peripheral blood, taken 28 days after the second AZD1222 dose. V is TRBV6-5 and J is TRBJ2-7, with 7 bases fitting TRBD2. This TCR was recovered from an adult who received the AZD1222 COVID-19 vaccine. The CDR3 DNA reads TGTGCCAGCAGTCGCTTGGCGGGAGAGGCCTACGAGCAGTACTTC. It codes for CASSRLAGEAYEQYF.